Sequencing of this T cell receptor beta chain was carried out in a study of cytomegalovirus exposure and HLA in healthy donors. Study-wide results and limits: Later examination showed HLA-associated TCR beta chains had greater clonal expansion than equally common others. Presence/absence analyses assumed roughly uniform sequencing depth across donors.

CDR1 LNHDA and CDR2 SQIVND come from the germline V gene (reference sequence). This CDR3 is built from 14 residues. The J segment lost 3 bases and the V segment lost 3 bases, leaving 4 bases of the junction unmatched. Turning to this clone: Its antigen is still unknown.

Each donor's status was that of a healthy bone marrow donor. The study ran its PCR with 60 Vbeta and 13 Jbeta primers. Assay: immunoSEQ multiplex PCR; the TCRdb copy retains only in-frame clones and omits some. The data contain approximately 170,000 clones, about 82% of them singletons. The sequenced sample was PBMCs. This TCR was sampled from a female donor in good health and CMV-seronegative. V is TRBV19 and J is TRBJ2-7, with 8 bases fitting TRBD1. The CDR3 loop is CASSMGTGLYEQYF. DNA of the CDR3: TGTGCCAGTAGTATGGGGACAGGACTCTACGAGCAGTACTTC.